This TCR beta chain was captured by sequencing in a study of shared clonotypes between healthy human individuals. Regarding the study as a whole: In a few donors, around 4.8% of naive CD4 clonotypes appeared in common.

Generated by immunoSEQ multiplex PCR, the TCRdb table keeps only in-frame clones and is missing some. The sample includes about 2.1 million clones, 85% to 95% of them seen just once. Details on this clone: Antigen specificity is unknown.

This CDR3 is 15 amino acids long. Looked up from germline, CDR1 is MNHEY and CDR2 is SMNVEV (reference sequence). Trimming shortened V by 2 bases and J by 5 bases, and 12 bases separated the two germline ends. CD8 cells regarded as naive lacked CD45RO, were positively chosen for CCR7, and omitted terminally differentiated effector memory CD45RA+ cells. Study donors comprised healthy, HIV-negative adults devoid of recent acute infection or vaccination. The material sequenced was naive CD8+ T cells from PBMCs. The chain has TRBV27 and TRBJ2-2; D uncertain. The TCR was taken from a man younger than 30 in good health. Some clones in this sample may be carry-over from other donors' samples. This CDR3 reads CASSLRTELTGELFF. For the CDR3, the DNA is TGTGCCAGCAGTTTACGCACAGAACTGACCGGGGAGCTGTTTTTT.